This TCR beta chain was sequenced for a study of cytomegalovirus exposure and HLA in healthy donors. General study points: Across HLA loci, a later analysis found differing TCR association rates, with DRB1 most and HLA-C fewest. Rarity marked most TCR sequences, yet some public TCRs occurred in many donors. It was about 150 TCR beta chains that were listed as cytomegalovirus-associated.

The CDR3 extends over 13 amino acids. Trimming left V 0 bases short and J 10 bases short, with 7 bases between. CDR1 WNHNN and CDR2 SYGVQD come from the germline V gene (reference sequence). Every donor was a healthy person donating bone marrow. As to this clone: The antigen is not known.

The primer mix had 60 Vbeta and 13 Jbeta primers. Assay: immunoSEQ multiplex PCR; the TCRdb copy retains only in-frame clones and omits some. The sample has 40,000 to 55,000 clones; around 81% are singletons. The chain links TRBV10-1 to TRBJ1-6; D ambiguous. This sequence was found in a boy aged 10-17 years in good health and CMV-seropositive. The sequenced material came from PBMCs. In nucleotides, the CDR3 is TGCGCCAGCAGTGAGTCCCGGGGATCACCCCTCCACTTT. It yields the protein CASSESRGSPLHF.